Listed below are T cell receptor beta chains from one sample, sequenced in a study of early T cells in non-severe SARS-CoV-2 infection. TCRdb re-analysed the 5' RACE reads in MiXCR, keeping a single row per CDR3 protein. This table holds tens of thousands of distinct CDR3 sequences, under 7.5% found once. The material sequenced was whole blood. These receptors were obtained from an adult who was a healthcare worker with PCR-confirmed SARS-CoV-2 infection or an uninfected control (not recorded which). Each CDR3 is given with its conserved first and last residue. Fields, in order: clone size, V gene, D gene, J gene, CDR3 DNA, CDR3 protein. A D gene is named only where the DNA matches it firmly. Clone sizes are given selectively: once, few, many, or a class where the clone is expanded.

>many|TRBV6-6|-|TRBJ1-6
TGTGCCAGCATCGGGGTAATAGGTTCACCCCTCCACTTT
CASIGVIGSPLHF
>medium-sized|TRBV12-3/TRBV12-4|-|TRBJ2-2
TGTGCCAGCAGTTTAGCTACGAACACCGGGGAGCTGTTTTTT
CASSLATNTGELFF
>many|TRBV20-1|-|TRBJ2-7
TGCAGTGCTCCCCCGGGGGTGGGTCGGGAGCAGTACTTC
CSAPPGVGREQYF
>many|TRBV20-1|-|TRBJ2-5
TGCAGTGCGACTACCCAGATGCGCCAAGAGACCCAGTACTTC
CSATTQMRQETQYF
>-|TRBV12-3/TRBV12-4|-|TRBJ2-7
TGTGCCAGCAGTAAGAGGGCCCCGGCCTACGAGCAGTACTTC
CASSKRAPAYEQYF
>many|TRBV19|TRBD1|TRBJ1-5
TGTGCCAGTAGTACCGGGACAGGGGTAAATCAGCCCCAGCATTTT
CASSTGTGVNQPQHF
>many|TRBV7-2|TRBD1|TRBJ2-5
TGTGCCAGCAGCCTGCAGGGGGAAGAGACCCAGTACTTC
CASSLQGEETQYF
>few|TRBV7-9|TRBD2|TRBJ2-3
TGTGCCAGCAGCTTAGAGTCCCTAGCGGGAGGAACAGATACGCAGTATTTT
CASSLESLAGGTDTQYF
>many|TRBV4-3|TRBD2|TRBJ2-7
TGCGCCAGCAGCCAATATCTAGCGGGAAGTTCTTACGAGCAGTACTTC
CASSQYLAGSSYEQYF
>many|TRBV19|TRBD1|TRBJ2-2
TGTGCCAGTAGTGCCGGGGTAGGACAGGGGGCGATCGGTGGCACCGGGGAGCTGTTTTTT
CASSAGVGQGAIGGTGELFF
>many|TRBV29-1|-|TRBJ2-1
TGCAGCGTCAGGACCCAAGGGGACAATGAGCAGTTCTTC
CSVRTQGDNEQFF
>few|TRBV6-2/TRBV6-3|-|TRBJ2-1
TGTGCCAGCAGTTACCCACGTGGAGGGATCAACAATGAGCAGTTCTTC
CASSYPRGGINNEQFF
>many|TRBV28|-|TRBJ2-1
TGTGCCAGCCTTGGCCCGGGGACTGGCCCCAATGAGCAGTTCTTC
CASLGPGTGPNEQFF
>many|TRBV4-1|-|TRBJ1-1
TGCGCCAGCAGCCCTGGGAGTATGAACACTGAAGCTTTCTTT
CASSPGSMNTEAFF
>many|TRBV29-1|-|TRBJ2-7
TGCAGCGTGCGGGGACAGCCCTACGAGCAGTACTTC
CSVRGQPYEQYF
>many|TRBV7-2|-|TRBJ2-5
TGTGCCAGCAGCTCGGGACTCACGCGCCAAGAGACCCAGTACTTC
CASSSGLTRQETQYF
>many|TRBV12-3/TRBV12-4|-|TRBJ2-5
TGTGCCAGCAGCTGGGCCCTGGGTTGGCAAGAGACCCAGTACTTC
CASSWALGWQETQYF
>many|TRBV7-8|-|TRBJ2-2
TGTGCCAGCAGCTTAGCGAGGCTAGCCGCCGGGGAGCTGTTTTTT
CASSLARLAAGELFF
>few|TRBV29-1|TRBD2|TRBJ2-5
TGCAGCGTTGGCCTGGGACTAGCGGGAGGGGAGACCCAGTACTTC
CSVGLGLAGGETQYF
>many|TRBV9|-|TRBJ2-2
TGTGCCAGCAGCGTAGGTGGGACCGGGGAGCTGTTTTTT
CASSVGGTGELFF
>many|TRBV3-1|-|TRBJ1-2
TGTGCCAGCAGCCAAGGGACAGTTAACTATGGCTACACCTTC
CASSQGTVNYGYTF
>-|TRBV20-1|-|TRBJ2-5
TGCAGTGCTAGAGATCCCGGGAACCAAGAGACCCAGTACTTC
CSARDPGNQETQYF
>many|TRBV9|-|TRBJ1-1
TGTGCCAGCAGCGTAGGAAAGAACACTGAAGCTTTCTTT
CASSVGKNTEAFF
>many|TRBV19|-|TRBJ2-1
TGTGCCAGTAGTATAGTTAGCGGCCTTTACAATGAGCAGTTCTTC
CASSIVSGLYNEQFF
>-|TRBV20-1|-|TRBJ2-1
TGCAGTGCCCTAAGCTGGGAGCTGGGTGAGCAGTTCTTC
CSALSWELGEQFF
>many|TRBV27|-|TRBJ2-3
TGTGCCAGCAGTTTATATACACCAGATACGCAGTATTTT
CASSLYTPDTQYF
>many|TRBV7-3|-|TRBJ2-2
TGTGCCAGCAACTGGACAGACAACACCGGGGAGCTGTTTTTT
CASNWTDNTGELFF
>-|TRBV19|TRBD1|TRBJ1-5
TGTGCCAGTAGTATAGAAAACCGGGACAGACGATATAGCAATCAGCCCCAGCATTTT
CASSIENRDRRYSNQPQHF
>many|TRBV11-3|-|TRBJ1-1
TGTGCCAGCAGCTTAGCACAGAACACTGAAGCTTTCTTT
CASSLAQNTEAFF
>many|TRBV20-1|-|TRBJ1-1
TGCAGTGCTCGTAGTCCCAACGCCCGGATAGCGGACACTGAAGCTTTCTTT
CSARSPNARIADTEAFF
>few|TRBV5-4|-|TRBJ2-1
TGTGCCAGCAGCTCCCCCTACTTGCGGGGCTCCTACAATGAGCAGTTCTTC
CASSSPYLRGSYNEQFF
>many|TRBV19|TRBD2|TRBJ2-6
TGTGCCAGTAGTAAACGGACTAGCGGGACTGGGGCCAACGTCCTGACTTTC
CASSKRTSGTGANVLTF
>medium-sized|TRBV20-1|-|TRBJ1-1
TGCAGTGCTCGCTCGAGGGGCGGGTTCGCTTTCTTT
CSARSRGGFAFF
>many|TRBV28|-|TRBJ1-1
TGTGCCAGCAGTTCGGACAGATTGAACACTGAAGCTTTCTTT
CASSSDRLNTEAFF
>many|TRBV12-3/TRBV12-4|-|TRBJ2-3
TGTGCCAGCACCCGCTGGGGCAACAATCCGGATACGCAGTATTTT
CASTRWGNNPDTQYF
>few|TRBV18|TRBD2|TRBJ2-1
TGTGCCAGCTCACCACCGGGACTAGCGGGAGGCGATGAGCAGTTCTTC
CASSPPGLAGGDEQFF
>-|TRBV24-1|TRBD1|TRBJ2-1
TGTGCCACCAGTGTTCTCGAAGGGGGCCTGAATGAGCAGTTCTTC
CATSVLEGGLNEQFF
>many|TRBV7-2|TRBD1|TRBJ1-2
TGTGCCAGCAGCTTAGTTCCAGGGGGCGGCTATGGCTACACCTTC
CASSLVPGGGYGYTF
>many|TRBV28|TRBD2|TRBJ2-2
TGTGCCAGCAGTTTAATGGGACTAGCGGGGGAGAACACCGGGGAGCTGTTTTTT
CASSLMGLAGENTGELFF
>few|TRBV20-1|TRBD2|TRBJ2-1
TGCAGTGCCTACAACCCGGGACTAGCGGGAGTAAATGAGCAGTTCTTC
CSAYNPGLAGVNEQFF
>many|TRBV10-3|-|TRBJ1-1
TGTGCCATCAGCGAACAGCTTGAAGCTTTCTTT
CAISEQLEAFF
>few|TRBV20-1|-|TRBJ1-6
TGCAGTGCTCTAGCGCGGGGGACGCATAATTCACCCCTCCACTTT
CSALARGTHNSPLHF
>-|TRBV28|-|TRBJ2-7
TGTGCCAGCAGCTTACCAAGGGACGGTCTCTCCTACGAGCAGTACTTC
CASSLPRDGLSYEQYF